The source of this T cell receptor beta chain is a study of blood T cell repertoires in COVID-19. For the study at large: The United States, Italy and Spain supplied acute and convalescent COVID-19 samples. PBMCs, B-cell-depleted T cells, or T cells were the source of the cDNA or gDNA that made up the material.

CDR1 is PRHDT and CDR2 is FYEKMQ in the germline V gene (reference sequence). V shed 5 bases and J shed 8 bases, with 21 bases lying between them. This CDR3 contains 15 residues. Per the original methods: Estimates of nucleated cell counts were drawn from the amplification of reference gene primers. Data came from immunoSEQ multiplex PCR; TCRdb stores just in-frame clones and leaves some out. V and J calls and clone size are as listed in that table; D and trimming were resolved from the DNA. Altogether 150,000 to 200,000 clones are present, 82% being singletons, with the ten largest covering 22%. This rearrangement joins TRBV13 to TRBJ1-2, with D tentatively TRBD1 (5 bases). The sequenced sample was peripheral blood. The TCR comes from a woman at least 80 years old with acute or convalescent COVID-19. The CDR3 DNA follows: TGTGCCAGCAGCACAAGAACAGGCCGAATACACGGCTACACCTTC. Encoded protein: CASSTRTGRIHGYTF.